This is a list of T cell receptor beta chains from one sample in a study of cytomegalovirus exposure and HLA in healthy donors. Sequenced by immunoSEQ multiplex PCR; TCRdb stores in-frame clones only, minus some. The repertoire holds tens of thousands of clones, with 78% as singletons. Material: PBMCs. The receptors derive from a woman aged 40 to 50 in good health and CMV-seronegative. The CDR3 runs from the conserved cysteine through the conserved F or W. Fields, in order: clone size, J gene, V gene, CDR3 protein. Size is omitted from some rows. Given values are once, few, many or a class for expanded clones.

abundance: .
j_gene: TRBJ2-1
v_gene: TRBV27
CDR3aa: CASSRQAGSYNEQFF

abundance: .
j_gene: TRBJ2-2
v_gene: TRBV14
CDR3aa: CASSLWTGDGGELFF

abundance: .
j_gene: TRBJ1-5
v_gene: TRBV7-2
CDR3aa: CASSLVRGRNQPQHF

abundance: .
j_gene: TRBJ2-4
v_gene: TRBV4-1
CDR3aa: CASSPEESAGALKNIQYF

abundance: once
j_gene: TRBJ2-2
v_gene: TRBV5-6
CDR3aa: CASSIRQGRTGELFF

abundance: few
j_gene: TRBJ1-1
v_gene: TRBV5-1
CDR3aa: CASSLSGRPGVNTEAFF

abundance: .
j_gene: TRBJ2-3
v_gene: TRBV28
CDR3aa: CASSQAGDTQYF

abundance: once
j_gene: TRBJ1-5
v_gene: TRBV9
CDR3aa: CASSVEGEQPQHF

abundance: .
j_gene: TRBJ2-7
v_gene: TRBV9
CDR3aa: CASSPRVGGVHEQYF

abundance: many
j_gene: TRBJ1-2
v_gene: TRBV6-6
CDR3aa: CASSYSGGTNYGYTF

abundance: .
j_gene: TRBJ2-7
v_gene: TRBV7-9
CDR3aa: CASSSRGYEQYF

abundance: .
j_gene: TRBJ2-3
v_gene: TRBV4-1
CDR3aa: CASSQEGGSTDTQYF

abundance: .
j_gene: TRBJ2-7
v_gene: TRBV2
CDR3aa: CASGKMGQLYEQYF

abundance: .
j_gene: TRBJ2-7
v_gene: TRBV29-1
CDR3aa: CSVVGAGGSEQYF

abundance: .
j_gene: TRBJ2-6
v_gene: TRBV7-2
CDR3aa: CASSLVGAYSGANVLTF

abundance: .
j_gene: TRBJ2-7
v_gene: TRBV21-1
CDR3aa: CASSNGLVREQYF

abundance: .
j_gene: TRBJ1-2
v_gene: TRBV7-2
CDR3aa: CASSLAGEGYTF

abundance: .
j_gene: TRBJ2-2
v_gene: TRBV28
CDR3aa: CASREQGRLSGELFF

abundance: .
j_gene: TRBJ2-4
v_gene: TRBV19
CDR3aa: CASSMESGTSGQGSKNIQYF

abundance: .
j_gene: TRBJ2-1
v_gene: TRBV6-6
CDR3aa: CASSYSELGNEQFF

abundance: .
j_gene: TRBJ1-1
v_gene: TRBV10-3
CDR3aa: CAISTGTSNTEAFF

abundance: .
j_gene: TRBJ1-1
v_gene: TRBV19
CDR3aa: CASIRQSEAFF

abundance: .
j_gene: TRBJ1-2
v_gene: TRBV9
CDR3aa: CASSQTGYVGYTF

abundance: .
j_gene: TRBJ2-2
v_gene: TRBV9
CDR3aa: CASSGKVPGGHIYRTGELFF

abundance: few
j_gene: TRBJ1-1
v_gene: TRBV14
CDR3aa: CASSQDMLPGTEAFF

abundance: .
j_gene: TRBJ1-1
v_gene: TRBV19
CDR3aa: CASSIRGHGRSGTEAFF

abundance: many
j_gene: TRBJ1-2
v_gene: TRBV7-8
CDR3aa: CASSLRLAGARYTF

abundance: .
j_gene: TRBJ2-2
v_gene: TRBV15
CDR3aa: CATSGTGGKISGELFF

abundance: .
j_gene: TRBJ2-1
v_gene: TRBV5-1
CDR3aa: CASSLVVRAGLSYNEQFF

abundance: .
j_gene: TRBJ2-1
v_gene: TRBV7-8
CDR3aa: CASSLALTSGPYNEQFF

abundance: .
j_gene: TRBJ2-1
v_gene: TRBV19
CDR3aa: CASSLGDGRGEQFF

abundance: .
j_gene: TRBJ2-5
v_gene: TRBV6-5
CDR3aa: CASSFLRGRATETQYF

abundance: few
j_gene: TRBJ2-5
v_gene: TRBV6-1
CDR3aa: CASGSGEQETQYF

abundance: .
j_gene: TRBJ1-1
v_gene: TRBV7-9
CDR3aa: CASSLGVTGDTEAFF

abundance: .
j_gene: TRBJ2-7
v_gene: TRBV11-2
CDR3aa: CASSTAPSAMGREQYF

abundance: .
j_gene: TRBJ2-7
v_gene: TRBV27
CDR3aa: CASIVSGRLYF

abundance: .
j_gene: TRBJ2-1
v_gene: TRBV25-1
CDR3aa: CASSYRQLGYNEQFF

abundance: .
j_gene: TRBJ2-7
v_gene: TRBV5-1
CDR3aa: CASSLPSGSRAYEQYF

abundance: .
j_gene: TRBJ2-5
v_gene: TRBV27
CDR3aa: CASSSPGYGETQYF

abundance: .
j_gene: TRBJ1-4
v_gene: TRBV5-4
CDR3aa: CASSPSRGIGGEKLFF

abundance: .
j_gene: TRBJ2-7
v_gene: TRBV4-3
CDR3aa: CASSQAAGHLYEQYF

abundance: .
j_gene: TRBJ2-7
v_gene: TRBV6-1
CDR3aa: CASSELEGSGIYEQYF

abundance: .
j_gene: TRBJ2-2
v_gene: TRBV19
CDR3aa: CASSRGTSGSELFF

abundance: once
j_gene: TRBJ2-7
v_gene: TRBV7-7
CDR3aa: CASSPNPGAYEQYF

abundance: few
j_gene: TRBJ2-7
v_gene: TRBV4-2
CDR3aa: CASSQAGQAPSYEQYF

abundance: .
j_gene: TRBJ1-1
v_gene: TRBV27
CDR3aa: CASSLHRGEAFF

abundance: .
j_gene: TRBJ2-7
v_gene: TRBV6-1
CDR3aa: CASSEQDLEQYF

abundance: once
j_gene: TRBJ2-4
v_gene: TRBV11-2
CDR3aa: CASTPRGVAKNIQYF

abundance: .
j_gene: TRBJ1-2
v_gene: TRBV4-2
CDR3aa: CASNKGDGRQGGDDGYTF

abundance: .
j_gene: TRBJ2-7
v_gene: TRBV10-3
CDR3aa: CAISRDSGKVPYEQYF

abundance: .
j_gene: TRBJ2-5
v_gene: TRBV11-2
CDR3aa: CASSPLAGGETQYF

abundance: .
j_gene: TRBJ2-7
v_gene: TRBV4-1
CDR3aa: CASSQEVTSGSYEQYF

abundance: once
j_gene: TRBJ1-1
v_gene: TRBV7-9
CDR3aa: CASSLVQNTEAFF

abundance: .
j_gene: TRBJ1-3
v_gene: TRBV6-5
CDR3aa: CASSYSGGQVRNTIYF

abundance: few
j_gene: TRBJ1-2
v_gene: TRBV9
CDR3aa: CASSVDGEPGYTF

abundance: .
j_gene: TRBJ2-3
v_gene: TRBV7-7
CDR3aa: CASSAGGGLGSTDTQYF

abundance: once
j_gene: TRBJ1-1
v_gene: TRBV5-1
CDR3aa: CASSLDPGRTEAFF

abundance: .
j_gene: TRBJ2-5
v_gene: TRBV7-8
CDR3aa: CASSTDRGKGETQYF

abundance: once
j_gene: TRBJ2-7
v_gene: TRBV11-2
CDR3aa: CASSLDPLAYSYEQYF

abundance: once
j_gene: TRBJ1-2
v_gene: TRBV9
CDR3aa: CASSVGQPGSLYGYPF